The present TCR beta chain was sequenced within a study of CD8 T cells in ankylosing spondylitis. This CDR3 has 14 residues. The germline gives CDR1 DFQATT, CDR2 SNEGSKA (reference sequence). Trimming left V 2 bases short and J 3 bases short, with 13 bases between. By quantitative 5'-RACE with molecular barcodes, the TCR beta libraries were made. Via MiXCR, TCRdb re-called the 5' RACE reads, giving one row per CDR3 protein. The repertoire holds 750,000 to 850,000 distinct CDR3 sequences, over 9.5% seen once, with 0.51% in the top ten. In regard to this clonotype: The antigen is unknown.

Study-level findings and limits: Peripheral blood held disease-linked clones only at relatively low frequency, and these were CD8+. A TCR beta motif of fewer than 10 highly homologous variants seemed to mark ankylosing spondylitis blood.

Sequenced sample: blood, either unsorted or a sorted T cell fraction (not recorded which). V usage is TRBV20-1 and J usage is TRBJ1-2, with a possible D match to TRBD1 (6 bases). The source of this sequence is a male donor with ankylosing spondylitis. CDR3 coding DNA: TGCAGTGCTAGATCCCAGGGGATTTACTATGGCTACACCTTC. It translates to CSARSQGIYYGYTF.